Listed below are T cell receptor beta chains from one sample, sequenced in a study of beta chain features in type 1 diabetes. Measured with immunoSEQ multiplex PCR; TCRdb has only the in-frame clones, and not every one. Of 130,000 to 150,000 clones listed, roughly 7.2% are singletons. The source material was central memory CD4+ T cells from blood. The receptors originated from a woman in her 30s in good health. The CDR3 runs from the conserved cysteine through the conserved F or W. The order of the fields is D gene, clone size, J gene, V gene, CDR3 protein, CDR3 DNA. The D gene is left open where the match is weak. Rows may omit the clone size; those that give it use once, few, many or a size class.

NA NA TRBJ2-3 TRBV15 CATSRGAGKGTDTQYF TGTGCCACCAGCAGAGGCGCAGGGAAAGGCACAGATACGCAGTATTTT
TRBD2 NA TRBJ2-7 TRBV6-5 CASSYASGDYEQYF TGTGCCAGCAGTTACGCTAGCGGGGACTACGAGCAGTACTTC
TRBD2 NA TRBJ2-1 TRBV11-1 CASSVTGTSGPSSYNEQFF TGTGCCAGCAGCGTCACCGGGACTAGCGGGCCGAGCTCCTACAATGAGCAGTTCTTC
TRBD2 few TRBJ2-5 TRBV5-4 CASSGTLAGRETQYF TGTGCCAGCAGCGGTACACTAGCGGGACGGGAGACCCAGTACTTC
TRBD1 many TRBJ2-7 TRBV7-9 CASSPSDRGSSYEQYF TGTGCCAGCAGCCCTTCGGACAGGGGGAGCTCCTACGAGCAGTACTTC
TRBD2 NA TRBJ2-3 TRBV11-3 CASSLGVTSGSTDTQYF TGTGCCAGCAGCTTAGGGGTGACTAGCGGGAGCACAGATACGCAGTATTTT
NA NA TRBJ2-1 TRBV11-1 CASSYVLFGEQFF TGTGCCAGCAGCTATGTTCTTTTCGGTGAGCAGTTCTTC
TRBD2 few TRBJ2-5 TRBV7-2 CASSSSGRRETQYF TGTGCCAGCAGCTCTAGCGGGAGAAGGGAGACCCAGTACTTC
NA few TRBJ2-6 TRBV28 CASSLFGRSHSGANVLTF TGTGCCAGCAGTTTATTTGGTCGGTCGCACTCTGGGGCCAACGTCCTGACTTTC
TRBD2 many TRBJ2-1 TRBV9 CASSGAGVPYNEQFF TGTGCCAGCAGCGGAGCGGGAGTTCCGTACAATGAGCAGTTCTTC
TRBD2 NA TRBJ2-5 TRBV19 CASSLSGTSGKTQYF TGTGCCAGTAGCCTCTCCGGGACTAGCGGGAAGACCCAGTACTTC
TRBD1 NA TRBJ1-2 TRBV18 CASSTGTDYGYTF TGTGCCAGCTCAACCGGGACAGACTATGGCTACACCTTC
TRBD2 NA TRBJ2-5 TRBV9 CASSVVPTSAETQYF TGTGCCAGCAGCGTAGTCCCCACTAGCGCGGAGACCCAGTACTTC
TRBD1 many TRBJ2-7 TRBV5-1 CASRQGQGSYEQYF TGCGCCAGCAGACAGGGACAGGGATCCTACGAGCAGTACTTC
TRBD1 NA TRBJ2-5 TRBV30 CAGDRDFQETQYF TGTGCCGGGGACAGGGACTTCCAAGAGACCCAGTACTTC
TRBD1 NA TRBJ2-2 TRBV4-2 CASSQDFGRTGGELFF TGTGCCAGCAGCCAAGATTTTGGCAGGACAGGAGGGGAGCTGTTTTTT
TRBD1 NA TRBJ2-3 TRBV2 CASELGQGPDTQYF TGTGCCAGCGAACTGGGACAGGGGCCGGATACGCAGTATTTT
TRBD2 NA TRBJ2-1 TRBV6-1 CASSTSGTGVNEQFF TGTGCCAGCAGCACTAGCGGGACCGGGGTGAATGAGCAGTTCTTC
TRBD1 NA TRBJ2-5 TRBV11-2 CASSPRTGAGIETQYF TGTGCCAGCAGCCCCAGGACAGGGGCGGGCATAGAGACCCAGTACTTC
TRBD2 few TRBJ2-1 TRBV7-9 CASSLGLAENEQFF TGTGCCAGCAGCTTAGGGCTAGCGGAAAATGAGCAGTTCTTC
NA few TRBJ1-1 TRBV7-2 CASSLSDRGTEAFF TGTGCCAGCAGCTTAAGTGACAGAGGCACTGAAGCTTTCTTT
NA NA TRBJ2-1 TRBV6-6 CASTHSSNEQFF TGTGCCAGCACCCATTCTAGCAACGAGCAGTTCTTC
TRBD2 few TRBJ2-1 TRBV4-3 CASSQEGLGGPEQFF TGCGCCAGCAGCCAAGAGGGACTAGGAGGACCTGAGCAGTTCTTC
NA many TRBJ2-3 TRBV7-2 CASSEGSDTQYF TGTGCCAGCAGCGAGGGTTCAGATACGCAGTATTTT
TRBD2 many TRBJ2-7 TRBV4-2 CASSQATSGNYEQYF TGTGCCAGCAGCCAAGCGACTAGCGGAAACTACGAGCAGTACTTC
TRBD1 NA TRBJ1-4 TRBV4-3 CASSLGTADEKLFF TGCGCCAGCAGCCTAGGGACAGCCGATGAAAAACTGTTTTTT
TRBD1 few TRBJ2-6 TRBV19 CASSTSTGWANVLTF TGTGCCAGTAGTACATCGACAGGGTGGGCCAACGTCCTGACTTTC
TRBD1 few TRBJ1-1 TRBV28 CASLEVQGGSNTEAFF TGTGCCAGCCTCGAGGTACAGGGGGGCTCGAACACTGAAGCTTTCTTT
NA NA TRBJ2-5 TRBV6-5 CASSYSRMETQYF TGTGCCAGCAGTTACTCGAGAATGGAGACCCAGTACTTC
TRBD1 NA TRBJ1-4 TRBV5-1 CASSQSAGTGAEKLFF TGCGCCAGCAGCCAATCGGCCGGGACAGGGGCGGAAAAACTGTTTTTT
TRBD2 many TRBJ2-3 TRBV14 CASSQDGTSGTRDTQYF TGTGCCAGCAGCCAAGACGGGACTAGCGGGACACGGGATACGCAGTATTTT
TRBD1 NA TRBJ2-6 TRBV4-3 CASSQERLGQISGANVLTF TGCGCCAGCAGCCAAGAACGTCTGGGACAGATCTCTGGGGCCAACGTCCTGACTTTC
NA few TRBJ1-2 TRBV7-6 CASSLAGNYGYTF TGTGCCAGCAGCTTGGCGGGGAACTATGGCTACACCTTC
TRBD2 NA TRBJ2-7 TRBV29-1 CSVTSGGSYEQYF TGCAGCGTGACTAGCGGGGGATCCTACGAGCAGTACTTC
NA NA TRBJ1-5 TRBV9 CASSVEGHNQPQHF TGTGCCAGCAGCGTAGAGGGACACAATCAGCCCCAGCATTTT
TRBD2 many TRBJ2-3 TRBV4-3 CASSQGRLAGTDTQYF TGCGCCAGCAGCCAAGGTCGACTAGCGGGCACAGATACGCAGTATTTT
NA few TRBJ2-2 TRBV5-1 CASSLASPRDGELFF TGCGCCAGCAGCTTGGCTAGCCCAAGGGACGGGGAGCTGTTTTTT
NA few TRBJ2-7 TRBV10-2 CASSVVARGVGEQYF TGCGCCAGCAGTGTGGTTGCTAGAGGAGTGGGCGAGCAGTACTTC
NA NA TRBJ1-3 TRBV6-5 CASSFKSAGNTIYF TGTGCCAGCAGTTTCAAGAGTGCTGGAAACACCATATATTTT
NA many TRBJ1-4 TRBV14 CASSHSNEKLFF TGTGCCAGCAGTCACTCTAATGAAAAACTGTTTTTT
NA NA TRBJ2-7 TRBV9 CASSATQGGGTGPTEQYF TGTGCCAGCAGCGCCACCCAAGGCGGGGGGACAGGGCCCACCGAGCAGTACTTC
TRBD2 NA TRBJ2-7 TRBV6-6 CASSQLAGASYEQYF TGTGCCAGCAGTCAACTAGCGGGAGCCTCTTACGAGCAGTACTTC
NA few TRBJ2-1 TRBV7-7 CASSQGQHNEQFF TGTGCTAGCAGCCAAGGACAGCACAATGAGCAGTTCTTC
TRBD2 NA TRBJ2-7 TRBV15 CATSRDTSASSYEQYF TGTGCCACCAGCAGAGACACTAGCGCGAGCTCCTACGAGCAGTACTTC
TRBD2 few TRBJ2-1 TRBV12-5 CASGLGQRGNEQFF TGTGCTAGTGGTTTGGGCCAGCGGGGCAATGAGCAGTTCTTC
TRBD2 NA TRBJ2-1 TRBV10-3 CAISDSAGGPYEQFF TGTGCCATCAGTGACTCGGCGGGAGGGCCGTATGAGCAGTTCTTC
TRBD2 few TRBJ2-5 TRBV9 CASSVTSGETQYF TGTGCCAGCAGCGTTACTAGCGGCGAAACCCAGTACTTC
TRBD1 few TRBJ1-5 TRBV19 CASSIIDRGDQPQHF TGTGCCAGTAGTATCATCGACAGGGGTGATCAGCCCCAGCATTTT
NA many TRBJ2-1 TRBV14 CASSQFTGYNEQFF TGTGCCAGCAGCCAATTTACAGGGTACAATGAGCAGTTCTTC
NA few TRBJ2-5 TRBV5-6 CASSSPPGDETQYF TGTGCCAGCAGCTCACCCCCGGGGGACGAGACCCAGTACTTC
NA NA TRBJ2-7 TRBV7-2 CASSLEGAFKYF TGTGCCAGCAGCTTAGAAGGGGCTTTCAAGTACTTC